One sample yielded the 21 T cell receptor beta chains listed below, sequenced in a study of yellow fever vaccine responses in identical twins. TCRdb reanalysed the RT-PCR reads using MiXCR and keeps one entry per CDR3 protein. The profile shows nearly 11,000 distinct CDR3 sequences, 77% of them singletons. This specimen was T cells from blood (PBMCs), unsorted or a sorted subset (not recorded which), taken before or after yellow fever vaccination (not recorded which). The origin of the receptors is a woman between 18 and 29 years old who received the yellow fever vaccine.

This clonotype has just one count. The chain links TRBV19 to TRBJ2-1; D gene unclear. Trimming stripped 3 bases from V and 3 bases from J, with 6 bases between. There are 13 residues in the CDR3. The germline V gene has CDR1 LNHDA and CDR2 SQIVND (reference sequence). The CDR3 loop reads CASSMVSYNEQFF. Here the CDR3 DNA reads TGTGCCAGTAGTATGGTAAGCTACAATGAGCAGTTCTTC.

This chain connects TRBV4-1 to TRBJ2-7; D may be TRBD2 (5 bases). The length of the CDR3 is 13 residues. CDR1 is MGHRA, CDR2 YSYEKL, per germline. The V and J ends lost 1 base and 11 bases respectively, with 15 bases between them. The CDR3 nucleotides read TGCGCCAGCAGCCAAGGGGTAGCGTCGGAGAAGTACTTC. It codes for CASSQGVASEKYF.

This clonotype was seen only once. J is TRBJ2-3 and V is TRBV7-6; 11 bases align to TRBD2. Germline V gene sequence: CDR1 SGHVS, CDR2 FNYEAQ. The CDR3 length is 19 residues. With V trimmed by 5 bases and J by 4 bases, 17 bases remained unmatched. CDR3 region: CASSPRTELAGGPSDTQYF. The DNA for the CDR3 is TGTGCCAGCAGCCCCAGGACAGAATTAGCGGGAGGGCCCTCAGATACGCAGTATTTT.

J is TRBJ1-3 and V is TRBV11-1; no reliable D call. Trimming removed 4 bases at V and 0 bases at J, with 13 bases between. This CDR3 region has 16 residues. Germline CDR1 SGHAT, CDR2 FQDESV (reference sequence). The chain's CDR3 is CASSSPPKSSGNTIYF. In nucleotides, the CDR3 is TGTGCCAGCAGCTCACCCCCCAAGAGCTCTGGAAACACCATATATTTT. The full variable domain, completed using reference TRBV11-1 and TRBJ1-3, is EAEVAQSPRYKITEKSQAVAFWCDPISGHATLYWYRQILGQGPELLVQFQDESVVDDSQLPKDRFSAERLKGVDSTLKIQPAELGDSAMYLCASSSPPKSSGNTIYFGEGSWLTVV.

The chain combines TRBV2 with TRBJ2-1, with 9 bases lining up with TRBD2. With 4 bases clipped from V and 5 bases from J, the junction kept 3 bases outside the gene matches. The CDR3 runs to 14 residues. CDR1 SNHLY and CDR2 FYNNEI come from the germline V gene. The CDR3: CASSGASGNNEQFF. The CDR3 DNA sequence: TGTGCCAGCAGTGGGGCTAGCGGGAACAATGAGCAGTTCTTC.

The chain links TRBV11-1 to TRBJ1-1; D possibly corresponds to TRBD1 (5 bases). CDR1 and CDR2 (germline): SGHAT, FQDESV (reference sequence). The CDR3 has 12 residues. Trimming cost V 4 bases and J 6 bases, with 9 bases left between them. In DNA, the CDR3 is TGTGCCAGCAGCTACGACAGAGCTGAAGCTTTCTTT. It is translated as CASSYDRAEAFF.

The chain uses TRBV2 and TRBJ2-7; D tentatively reads TRBD1 or TRBD2 (7 bases each). The CDR3 extends over 16 amino acids. The germline gives CDR1 SNHLY, CDR2 FYNNEI. The ends were cut back, 5 bases at V and 0 bases at J, with 17 bases in the middle. The CDR3 here is CASSRSRGGSSYEQYF. The CDR3, as DNA: TGTGCCAGCAGTCGGTCCAGGGGGGGAAGCTCCTACGAGCAGTACTTC. Looking up the rest from reference TRBV2 and TRBJ2-7 gives the full variable domain: EPEVTQTPSHQVTQMGQEVILRCVPISNHLYFYWYRQILGQKVEFLVSFYNNEISEKSEIFDDQFSVERPDGSNFTLKIRSTKLEDSAMYFCASSRSRGGSSYEQYFGPGTRLTVT.

The chain carries TRBV5-1 and TRBJ2-4; TRBD1 might be the D (6 bases). Germline V gene sequence: CDR1 SGHRS, CDR2 YFSETQ. The CDR3 sequence is 16 residues long. V was shortened by 0 bases and J by 3 bases, with 13 bases between the two germline ends. CDR3 in amino acids: CASSLGPGQNKNIQYF. Here the CDR3 DNA reads TGCGCCAGCAGCTTGGGCCCCGGACAGAACAAAAACATTCAGTACTTC.

This chain connects TRBV7-9 to TRBJ2-5; D might be TRBD1 or TRBD2, each matching 5 bases. The germline gives CDR1 SEHNR, CDR2 FQNEAQ (reference sequence). The CDR3 spans 14 residues. Trimming stripped 8 bases from V and 5 bases from J, with 18 bases between. CDR3 loop: CASQNKGRRETQYF. As DNA, the CDR3 is TGTGCCAGCCAAAACAAGGGACGTCGGGAGACCCAGTACTTC.

The gene calls are TRBV20-1 and TRBJ2-7, with 7 bases matching TRBD1. Germline values: CDR1 DFQATT, CDR2 SNEGSKA (reference sequence). The CDR3 length is 14 residues. The V gene end was trimmed by 6 bases and the J gene end by 2 bases; junction bases not matched to a gene: 10. CDR3 sequence: CSARKTTGPYEQYV. CDR3 bases: TGCAGTGCCAGAAAAACGACAGGGCCCTACGAGCAGTACGTC.

The chain uses TRBV5-1 and TRBJ2-1; D could derive from TRBD1 or TRBD2 (5 bases each). V lost 5 bases, J lost 4 bases, and 25 bases lay in between. Germline lookup yields CDR1 SGHRS and CDR2 YFSETQ. The CDR3 sequence is 18 residues long. For the CDR3, the DNA is TGCGCCAGCAGTCAGACCGGTGACAGAGGGGCTATATACAATGAGCAGTTCTTC. Amino acids: CASSQTGDRGAIYNEQFF.

The V gene is TRBV24-1, the J gene TRBJ2-3; 7 nucleotides match TRBD1. J lost 6 bases, V lost 10 bases, and 3 bases had no gene match. Germline values: CDR1 KGHDR, CDR2 SFDVKD. This CDR3 spans 11 amino acids. CDR3 in amino acids: CATKQGDTQYF. In nucleotides, the CDR3 is TGTGCCACGAAACAGGGGGATACGCAGTATTTT.

The chain carries TRBV5-5 and TRBJ2-7, with D hard to call. The CDR3 totals 15 residues. V was pared by 1 base and J by 0 bases, with 11 bases between. The germline V gene has CDR1 SGHKS and CDR2 YYEKEE (reference sequence). The CDR3 region has the DNA TGTGCCAGCAGCTTGTGGGGTTCCTCCTCCTACGAGCAGTACTTC. Translating gives CASSLWGSSSYEQYF.

The rearrangement links TRBV11-1 to TRBJ2-7; D might be TRBD2 (5 bases). The CDR3 runs to 14 residues. Germline V gives CDR1 SGHAT, CDR2 FQDESV (reference sequence). Trimming removed 3 bases at V and 2 bases at J, with 11 bases between. Written as DNA, the CDR3 is TGTGCCAGCAGCTTCTGGCGGGCCCCCTACGAGCAGTACTTC. This encodes CASSFWRAPYEQYF.

This clonotype was found once. The chain couples TRBV2 to TRBJ1-1; unclear D gene. The CDR3 contains 13 residues. Germline V CDR1 and CDR2: SNHLY, FYNNEI. V was trimmed by 4 bases and J by 11 bases, leaving 17 bases between them. The CDR3 region is CASSVPFPGAAFF. In DNA form, the CDR3 reads TGTGCCAGCAGTGTCCCCTTCCCCGGAGCCGCTTTCTTT. The complete variable domain, with remaining parts taken from reference TRBV2 and TRBJ1-1, reads EPEVTQTPSHQVTQMGQEVILRCVPISNHLYFYWYRQILGQKVEFLVSFYNNEISEKSEIFDDQFSVERPDGSNFTLKIRSTKLEDSAMYFCASSVPFPGAAFFGQGTRLTVV.

This clonotype was picked up a small number of times. This sequence joins TRBV2 and TRBJ1-6; D is undetermined. This CDR3 is built from 13 residues. V lost 7 bases to trimming and J lost 5 bases, with 9 bases between them. Germline CDR1 SNHLY, CDR2 FYNNEI. The DNA of the CDR3 is TGTGCCAGCACCGACCTAGATAATTCACCCCTCCACTTT. This translates into CASTDLDNSPLHF.

Turning to this clonotype: One end of the junction fails to match germline, which may point to a read error. This chain joins TRBV2 and TRBJ2-7; no firm D call. Germline V gene lookup returns CDR1 SNHLY and CDR2 FYNNEI. This CDR3 is 10 amino acids long. The CDR3 protein is CASRGPIPNF. DNA of the CDR3: TGTGCCAGCAGGGGTCCAATTCCCAACTTC.

J is TRBJ2-7 and V is TRBV7-9; no definite D call. Germline V lookup: CDR1 SEHNR, CDR2 FQNEAQ (reference sequence). The CDR3 consists of 15 residues. Trimming removed 3 bases from V and 3 bases from J, with 15 bases in between. CDR3 sequence reads: CASSFEASTYYEQYF. For the CDR3, the DNA is TGTGCCAGCAGCTTCGAAGCGAGTACCTACTACGAGCAGTACTTC. The variable domain in full, completed from reference TRBV7-9 and TRBJ2-7, reads DTGVSQNPRHKITKRGQNVTFRCDPISEHNRLYWYRQTLGQGPEFLTYFQNEAQLEKSRLLSDRFSAERPKGSFSTLEIQRTEQGDSAMYLCASSFEASTYYEQYFGPGTRLTVT.

This chain uses TRBV3-1 with TRBJ2-2; D is perhaps TRBD1 (6 bases). The CDR3 spans 16 residues. Germline CDR1 reads LGHDT; CDR2 reads YNNKEL (reference sequence). Trimming took off 5 bases at V and 4 bases at J, with 17 bases between the two ends. CDR3: CASSTDSGTTTGELFF. CDR3 nucleotides: TGTGCCAGCAGCACGGATTCCGGGACAACCACCGGGGAGCTGTTTTTT.

This chain links TRBV7-6 with TRBJ2-1; D unclear. The germline CDR1 and CDR2 sequences are SGHVS and FNYEAQ. Trimming shortened V by 1 base and J by 6 bases, and 13 bases separated the two germline ends. The CDR3 is made up of 15 amino acids. CDR3 bases: TGTGCCAGCAGCTTAGTCGTCGCCCGCGCCAATGAGCAGTTCTTC. This sequence encodes CASSLVVARANEQFF. The full variable domain, completed using reference TRBV7-6 and TRBJ2-1, is GAGVSQSPRYKVTKRGQDVALRCDPISGHVSLYWYRQALGQGPEFLTYFNYEAQQDKSGLPNDRFSAERPEGSISTLTIQRTEQRDSAMYRCASSLVVARANEQFFGPGTRLTVL.

V usage is TRBV28 and J usage is TRBJ1-1; possibly TRBD1 for D (6 bases). V dropped 3 bases and J dropped 3 bases, with 14 bases sitting between them. The germline V gene has CDR1 MDHEN and CDR2 SYDVKM. The CDR3 is 15 residues long. In DNA form, the CDR3 reads TGTGCCAGCAGTTTCGGCGGGGGGCGGGACACTGAAGCTTTCTTT. Its protein is CASSFGGGRDTEAFF.